The clone carrying this T cell receptor (beta chain) was picked up many times. Amplified TCR beta CDR3 regions came from RNA transcripts. Initially, a first-round RT-PCR of the TCR CDR3 employed the HTBI primer set. Using its own MiXCR run on the multiplex PCR reads, TCRdb lists one record per CDR3 protein. The profile shows about 480,000 distinct CDR3 sequences, around an eighth of them singletons. The CDR3 sequence is 14 residues long. Trimming shortened V by 6 bases and J by 0 bases, and 12 bases separated the two germline ends. Germline values: CDR1 SGHRS, CDR2 YFSETQ. Not enrolled were patients with uncontrolled infection, other autoimmune disease, pregnancy or lactation. These data come from a study of T cells in Graves' hyperthyroidism and ophthalmopathy.

Sequenced input: blood. The receptor comes from a woman aged 18 to 35 with Graves' hyperthyroidism. The chain is built from TRBV5-1 and TRBJ1-1; D gene uncertain. This chain's CDR3 is CASKRSTMNTEAFF. The CDR3 coding sequence is TGCGCCAGCAAGCGGAGTACCATGAACACTGAAGCTTTCTTT.